Below, 15 T cell receptor beta chains from the same sample are listed, as sequenced in a study of cytomegalovirus exposure and HLA in healthy donors. Produced via immunoSEQ multiplex PCR; TCRdb's table is partial and in-frame only. The sample includes fewer than 90,000 clones, around 94% seen only once; the top ten take more than 2%. Material for sequencing was PBMCs. These receptors came from a woman younger than 30 in good health and CMV-seronegative.

The chain is built from TRBV4-3 and TRBJ2-3; 9 bases are a match to TRBD2. Looked up from germline, CDR1 is LGHNA and CDR2 is YSLEER. This CDR3 spans 15 amino acids. J lost 0 bases, V lost 4 bases, and 2 bases had no gene match. CDR3 nucleotides: TGCGCCAGCAGCCCGGCGGGGGGGAGCACAGATACGCAGTATTTT. It encodes CASSPAGGSTDTQYF.

This chain links TRBV2 with TRBJ2-1, with a possible D match to TRBD1 (6 bases). Germline CDR1 SNHLY, CDR2 FYNNEI. This CDR3 has 16 residues. Trimming shortened V by 4 bases and J by 0 bases, and 13 bases separated the two germline ends. The CDR3: CASSVWGQSSYNEQFF. In DNA, the CDR3 is TGTGCCAGCAGTGTTTGGGGACAAAGCTCCTACAATGAGCAGTTCTTC.

V usage is TRBV6-1 and J usage is TRBJ2-3, with D possibly matching TRBD2 (6 bases). From germline, CDR1 is MNHNS and CDR2 SASEGT. CDR3 length: 16 residues. Trimming took 3 bases from V and 0 from J, leaving 13 bases between them. The CDR3 loop is CASSDDVSGSTDTQYF. CDR3 coding DNA: TGTGCCAGCAGTGACGATGTTAGCGGAAGCACAGATACGCAGTATTTT.

The chain joins TRBV2 to TRBJ1-5; D is uncertain. V shed 6 bases and J shed 4 bases, with 13 bases lying between them. CDR1 and CDR2 from the germline V gene are SNHLY and FYNNEI. This CDR3 has 14 amino acids. CDR3: CASRAGLKNQPQHF. In nucleotides, the CDR3 is TGTGCCAGCAGGGCTGGACTGAAGAATCAGCCCCAGCATTTT.

This chain connects TRBV4-1 to TRBJ2-3; 7 nucleotides match TRBD2. V shed 1 base and J 4 bases; nucleotides not matched to a gene: 5. CDR3 length: 15 amino acids. From germline, CDR1 is MGHRA and CDR2 YSYEKL. CDR3: CASSQVAGVADTQYF. CDR3 coding DNA: TGCGCCAGCAGCCAAGTCGCGGGAGTGGCAGATACGCAGTATTTT.

The rearrangement links TRBV27 to TRBJ2-1; D is unclear. The germline V and J ends were trimmed by 3 bases and 4 bases, with 7 bases remaining between them. This CDR3 comprises 13 residues. Germline V gene data show CDR1 as MNHEY and CDR2 as SMNVEV (reference sequence). CDR3 in DNA: TGTGCCAGCAGTTTCGGAGAGTACAATGAGCAGTTCTTC. Translation: CASSFGEYNEQFF.

This rearrangement joins TRBV27 to TRBJ2-2; 7 nucleotides agree with TRBD2. Germline V gene lookup returns CDR1 MNHEY and CDR2 SMNVEV (reference sequence). This CDR3 comprises 16 residues. V was pared by 5 bases and J by 4 bases, with 10 bases of the junction left unmatched. The CDR3 DNA reads as TGTGCCAGCAGTAAGCCAGCGGGGAAAGCCACCGGGGAGCTGTTTTTT. Amino acids: CASSKPAGKATGELFF.

CDR3 protein: CASSPQARTGGNTGELFF. The CDR3 bases are TGTGCCAGCAGCCCCCAGGCCCGAACAGGGGGCAACACCGGGGAGCTGTTTTTT. The J gene is TRBJ2-2, the V gene TRBV11-1, with 9 bases matching TRBD1. The junction had 12 bases not matched to a gene; V was cut back by 5 bases and J by 2 bases. Germline values: CDR1 SGHAT, CDR2 FQDESV (reference sequence). This CDR3 is 18 amino acids long.

In DNA form, the CDR3 reads TGTGCCAGCAGCTACAAGGACCTAGGGACTTACGAGCAGTACTTC. It is translated as CASSYKDLGTYEQYF. The chain joins TRBV7-9 to TRBJ2-7; a weak D match, TRBD2 (6 bases). Looked up from germline, CDR1 is SEHNR and CDR2 is FQNEAQ (reference sequence). The CDR3 contains 15 residues. Between the trimmed V and J ends, which lost 4 bases and 4 bases, there was a span of 17 bases.

The chain uses TRBV7-2 and TRBJ2-3, with 11 bases matching TRBD2. The CDR3 is 16 amino acids. V was pared by 5 bases and J by 2 bases, with 6 bases of the junction left unmatched. Germline V CDR1 and CDR2: SGHTA, FQGNSA. The CDR3 loop reads CASSPGTSGLTDTQYF. In DNA, the CDR3 is TGTGCCAGCAGCCCGGGGACTAGCGGCCTCACAGATACGCAGTATTTT.

The chain recombines TRBV28 with TRBJ2-7; TRBD1 might be the D (6 bases). CDR1 is MDHEN and CDR2 is SYDVKM in the germline V gene. Trimming removed 1 base at V and 2 bases at J, with 21 bases between. The CDR3 is made up of 18 amino acids. The CDR3 nucleotides read TGTGCCAGCAGTTTATACCCGGGACAAGGGGCCGCCCCCTACGAGCAGTACTTC. Translated: CASSLYPGQGAAPYEQYF.

This chain joins TRBV4-1 and TRBJ2-1, with TRBD2 matching over 14 bases. Trimming removed 0 bases from V and 3 bases from J; junction bases left unmatched: 1. The CDR3 is 17 residues long. CDR1 is MGHRA, CDR2 YSYEKL, per germline. Written as DNA, the CDR3 is TGCGCCAGCAGCCAAGACGGGACTAGCGGGAGCTACAATGAGCAGTTCTTC. This sequence encodes CASSQDGTSGSYNEQFF.

The table lists this clone with a count of one. The rearrangement links TRBV7-9 to TRBJ2-1, with TRBD2 matching over 7 bases. CDR3 length: 16 amino acids. The ends lost 5 bases at V and 5 bases at J; junction bases unmatched: 12. The germline CDR1 and CDR2 sequences are SEHNR and FQNEAQ (reference sequence). CDR3 bases: TGTGCCAGCAGCAATATACCTAGCGGAAGTGACAATGAGCAGTTCTTC. It translates to CASSNIPSGSDNEQFF.

This chain links TRBV2 with TRBJ1-5; D perhaps matches TRBD1 (6 bases). V was cut by 5 bases and J by 1 base, with 12 bases left in between. Germline CDR1 SNHLY, CDR2 FYNNEI. The CDR3 sequence is 15 residues long. CDR3 loop: CASSWGQSSNQPQHF. The DNA for the CDR3 is TGTGCCAGCAGTTGGGGGCAGTCCAGCAATCAGCCCCAGCATTTT.

This chain links TRBV4-3 with TRBJ1-2; possibly TRBD1 for D (6 bases). CDR3 length: 19 amino acids. Deletions cut 3 bases from V and 0 bases from J, with 23 bases between. Germline values: CDR1 LGHNA, CDR2 YSLEER. CDR3 nucleotide sequence: TGCGCCAGCAGCCAGATGGTATTGGGACACCAGAATCCTAACTATGGCTACACCTTC. Translating it yields CASSQMVLGHQNPNYGYTF.